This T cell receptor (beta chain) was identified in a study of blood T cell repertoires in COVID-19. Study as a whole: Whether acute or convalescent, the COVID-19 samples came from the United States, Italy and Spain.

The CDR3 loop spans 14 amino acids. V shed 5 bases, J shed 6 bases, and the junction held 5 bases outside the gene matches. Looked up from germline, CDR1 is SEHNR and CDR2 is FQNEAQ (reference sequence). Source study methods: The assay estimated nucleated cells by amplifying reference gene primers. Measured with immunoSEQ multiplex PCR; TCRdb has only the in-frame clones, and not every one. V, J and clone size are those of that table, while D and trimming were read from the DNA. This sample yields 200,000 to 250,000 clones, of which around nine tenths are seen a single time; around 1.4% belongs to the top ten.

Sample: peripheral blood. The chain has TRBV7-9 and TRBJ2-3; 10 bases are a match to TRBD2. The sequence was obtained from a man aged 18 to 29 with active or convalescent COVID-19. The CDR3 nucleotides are TGTGCCAGCAGCCCTAGCGGGGGCAGGGATACGCAGTATTTT. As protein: CASSPSGGRDTQYF.